These T cell receptor beta chains were read from a single sample in a study of T cells in Graves' hyperthyroidism and ophthalmopathy. TCRdb reprocessed the multiplex PCR reads via MiXCR and lists one record per CDR3 protein. The sample includes under 800,000 distinct CDR3 sequences, about 15% of them seen just once. The sequenced sample was blood. Source of these receptors: a woman younger than 35 with Graves' hyperthyroidism. Both conserved end residues are part of each CDR3. The D gene is left open where the match is weak. A row's size may be missing; if present it is once, few, many or a size class.

DNA,CDR3,size,V,J,D
TGTGCCAGCAGCGTAGAGGAGGGTGGGGTACGCTCCCAAGAGACCCAGTACTTC,CASSVEEGGVRSQETQYF,.,TRBV9,TRBJ2-5,.
TGTGCCAGCAGCTTTGGACAGGCTTCCTACGAGCAGTACTTC,CASSFGQASYEQYF,few,TRBV11-2,TRBJ2-7,TRBD1
TGTGCCAGCAGACGACAGGGAAGGACTGAAGCTTCCTTT,CASRRQGRTEASF,.,TRBV28,TRBJ1-1,TRBD1
TGTGCCAGCAGTCCAGGGGAAGTGTCAGGGGCCAACGTCCTGACTTTC,CASSPGEVSGANVLTF,many,TRBV6-1,TRBJ2-6,.
TGTGCCAGCAGTTACACGAAGAGGACTAGCTACAATTATGAGCAGTTCTTC,CASSYTKRTSYNYEQFF,many,TRBV6-6,TRBJ2-1,TRBD2
TGCGCCAGCAGCCAAGTCGAGGGCATCTACGAGCAGTACTTC,CASSQVEGIYEQYF,.,TRBV4-1,TRBJ2-7,.
TGTGCCAGTACCGTGACAGCGACAAGCAATCAGCCCCAGCATTTT,CASTVTATSNQPQHF,once,TRBV19,TRBJ1-5,.
TGTGCCAGCAGCTTAGACCAGATTGGTGCCGGGGAGCTGTTTTTT,CASSLDQIGAGELFF,many,TRBV11-3,TRBJ2-2,.
TGCAGCGTTGAAGATCATTTAGGGACAGTATATGGCTACACCTTC,CSVEDHLGTVYGYTF,once,TRBV29-1,TRBJ1-2,TRBD1
TGTGCCAGCAGCTCCGGGGGGGACAATGAGCAGTTCTTC,CASSSGGDNEQFF,many,TRBV7-2,TRBJ2-1,TRBD2
TGTGCCAGCAGTGAAACCCAAGCTCTAGCCAAAAACATTCAGTACTTC,CASSETQALAKNIQYF,few,TRBV2,TRBJ2-4,.
TGCAGTGCTAGTGTGCCCGGATTGAGTATAGGCTACGAGCAGTACTTC,CSASVPGLSIGYEQYF,.,TRBV20-1,TRBJ2-7,.
TGTGCCAGTAGCACCGATTTGGGCACATCACCCCTCCACTTT,CASSTDLGTSPLHF,.,TRBV19,TRBJ1-6,.
TGTGCCTGGGGACTAGAGATAGGAGAGACCCAGTACTTC,CAWGLEIGETQYF,many,TRBV30,TRBJ2-5,TRBD2
TGTGCCAGCAGCTCGGTGGACAGAGACAACACTGAAGCTTTCTTT,CASSSVDRDNTEAFF,few,TRBV5-6,TRBJ1-1,.
TGTGCCAGCAGTTCGAGGGGCCGGGGGGGTGGCGAGCAGTACTTC,CASSSRGRGGGEQYF,many,TRBV28,TRBJ2-7,TRBD2
TGTGCCAGCTCACCACGGACAAGCTCCTACAATGAGCAGTTCTTC,CASSPRTSSYNEQFF,many,TRBV18,TRBJ2-1,.
TGTGCCAGCAGTGAATTCCGTACGGCGGAGCAGCCCCAGCATTTT,CASSEFRTAEQPQHF,many,TRBV2,TRBJ1-5,.
TGTGCCAGCAGTTTATTAGGACAGTTTAATAGCAATCAGCCCCAGCATTTT,CASSLLGQFNSNQPQHF,many,TRBV28,TRBJ1-5,.
TGTGCCAGCAGCAGATCCGGGACAGGGGGGACTGAAGCTTTCTTT,CASSRSGTGGTEAFF,many,TRBV12-3/TRBV12-4,TRBJ1-1,TRBD1
TGTGCCTGGAGTGAGGGAGGTCAGCCCCAGCATTTT,CAWSEGGQPQHF,few,TRBV30,TRBJ1-5,.
TGCAGTGCTGTAGACGGACCCATAAAGGGCACTGAAGCTTTCTTT,CSAVDGPIKGTEAFF,many,TRBV20-1,TRBJ1-1,.
TGTGCCAGCAGCCACAGACTAGCGGGGGACAATGAGCAGTTCTTC,CASSHRLAGDNEQFF,many,TRBV7-9,TRBJ2-1,TRBD2
TGTGCCAGCAGCTTTGTTGTTGGGCCCCTAACGGGATACAATGAGCAGTTCTTC,CASSFVVGPLTGYNEQFF,.,TRBV11-2,TRBJ2-1,.
TGTGCCAGCAGCACGAAGAGGGTGGCGGCTGAAGCTTTCTTT,CASSTKRVAAEAFF,.,TRBV7-9,TRBJ1-1,.
TGTGCCAGCTCACCGAGGGGGGATGAAAAACTGTTTTTT,CASSPRGDEKLFF,.,TRBV18,TRBJ1-4,.
TGTGCCACCAGTGGACAGGGTAATGAGCAGTTCTTC,CATSGQGNEQFF,many,TRBV24-1,TRBJ2-1,TRBD1
TGTGCCAGCAGTTACTCCCCCGGGCACAATGAGCAGTTCTTC,CASSYSPGHNEQFF,.,TRBV6-5,TRBJ2-1,.
TGTGCCAGCAGTTGGGTCAGGGACAGGTGGTTCTTC,CASSWVRDRWFF,.,TRBV27,TRBJ2-1,TRBD1
TGTGCCAGCAGTGACGGGACCTTCCCTGGGGCCAACGTCCTGACTTTC,CASSDGTFPGANVLTF,.,TRBV6-1,TRBJ2-6,.
TGTGCCAGCAGCCCGGGGGGCCGAGGCATTCAGTACTTC,CASSPGGRGIQYF,.,TRBV14,TRBJ2-4,.
TGTGCCAGCAGCGTTGGGAGCTCTGGGGCCAACGTCCTGACTTTC,CASSVGSSGANVLTF,few,TRBV9,TRBJ2-6,.
TGTGCCGGCACAGGGGGATGGGGGGAGCAGTACTTC,CAGTGGWGEQYF,.,TRBV7-2,TRBJ2-7,TRBD1
TGTGCCAGCAGTTTAAGGAAAGAAGCTTTCTTT,CASSLRKEAFF,many,TRBV28,TRBJ1-1,.
TGTGCCAGCAGACCATCCGGGACAGGGGCAGATGGCTACACCTTC,CASRPSGTGADGYTF,many,TRBV6-1,TRBJ1-2,TRBD1